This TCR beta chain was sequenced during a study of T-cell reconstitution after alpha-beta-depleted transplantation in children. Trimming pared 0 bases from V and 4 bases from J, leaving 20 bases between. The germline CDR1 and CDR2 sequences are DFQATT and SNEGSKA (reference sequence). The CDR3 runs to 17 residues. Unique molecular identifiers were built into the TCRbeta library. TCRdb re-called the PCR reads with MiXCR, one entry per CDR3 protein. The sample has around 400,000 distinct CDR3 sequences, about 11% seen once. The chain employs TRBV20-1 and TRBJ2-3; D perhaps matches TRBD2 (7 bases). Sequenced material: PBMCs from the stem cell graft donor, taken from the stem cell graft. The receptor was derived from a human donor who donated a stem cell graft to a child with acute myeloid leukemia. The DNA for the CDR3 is TGCAGTGCTAGAGATGTTCCGGGGGGCGGGGTAGCAGATACGCAGTATTTT. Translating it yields CSARDVPGGGVADTQYF.